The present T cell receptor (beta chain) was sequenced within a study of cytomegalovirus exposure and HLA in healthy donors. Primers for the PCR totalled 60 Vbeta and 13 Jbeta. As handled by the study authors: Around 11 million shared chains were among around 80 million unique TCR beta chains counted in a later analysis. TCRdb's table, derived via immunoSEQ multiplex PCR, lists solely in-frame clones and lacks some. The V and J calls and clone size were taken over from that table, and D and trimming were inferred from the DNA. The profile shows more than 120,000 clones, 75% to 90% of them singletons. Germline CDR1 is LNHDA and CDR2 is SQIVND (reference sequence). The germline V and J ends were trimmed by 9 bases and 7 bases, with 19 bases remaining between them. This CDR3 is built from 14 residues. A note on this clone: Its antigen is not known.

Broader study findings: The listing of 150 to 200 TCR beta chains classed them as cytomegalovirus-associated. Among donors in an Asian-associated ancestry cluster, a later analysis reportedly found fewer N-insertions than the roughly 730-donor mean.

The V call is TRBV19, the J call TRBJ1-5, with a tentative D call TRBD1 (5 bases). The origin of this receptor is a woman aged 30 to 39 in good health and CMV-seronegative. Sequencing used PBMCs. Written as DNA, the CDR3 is TGTGCCAGCCGGCCGGGCAGGGATGGGCAGCCCCAGCATTTT. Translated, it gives CASRPGRDGQPQHF.